Below, 6 T cell receptor beta chains from the same sample are listed, as sequenced in a study of beta chain features in type 1 diabetes. Every bit of the isolated RNA underwent reverse transcription, so sequencing read expressed TCRB transcripts. Sequencing was performed with immunoSEQ multiplex PCR; in TCRdb, only in-frame clones are kept and a portion is missing. The table lists over 350,000 clones, around 15% of them singletons. Sequences were obtained from naive CD4+ T cells from blood. The receptors shown here come from a woman between 18 and 30 years old in good health.

The chain is built from TRBV7-3 and TRBJ2-3; TRBD2 agrees at 14 bases. The CDR3 totals 17 residues. V was pared by 4 bases and J by 4 bases, with 7 bases of the junction left unmatched. In germline, CDR1 is SGHTA, CDR2 FQGTGA. CDR3 residues: CASSSPGLAGVSDTQYF. CDR3 nucleotide sequence: TGTGCCAGCAGCTCGCCGGGACTAGCGGGAGTCTCAGATACGCAGTATTTT.

The rearrangement links TRBV6-5 to TRBJ2-3; 7 bases are a match to TRBD1. With V trimmed by 6 bases and J by 5 bases, 8 bases remained unmatched. The V gene's germline CDR1 is MNHEY and CDR2 SVGAGI. The CDR3 is 14 amino acids. The DNA for the CDR3 is TGTGCCAGCAGCCTGAGGGGGCCAGGAGATACGCAGTATTTT. This translates into CASSLRGPGDTQYF.

The chain combines TRBV25-1 with TRBJ2-7; maybe TRBD1 (6 bases). There are 15 residues in the CDR3. Germline CDR1 MGHDK, CDR2 SYGVNS. Trimming removed 3 bases from V and 2 bases from J, with 14 bases in between. DNA of the CDR3: TGTGCCAGCAGTGACCCACAGGGTAGAACCTACGAGCAGTACTTC. It codes for CASSDPQGRTYEQYF.

This clone turned up a few times. The chain links TRBV7-9 to TRBJ2-3, with D unclear. CDR3 size: 13 residues. V lost 3 bases, J lost 6 bases, and 10 bases lay in between. Germline V gives CDR1 SEHNR, CDR2 FQNEAQ (reference sequence). The CDR3 here is CASSLGSYDTQYF. CDR3 nucleotides: TGTGCCAGCAGCTTGGGCAGTTACGATACGCAGTATTTT.

The rearrangement uses TRBV28 and TRBJ2-2; D is uncertain. This CDR3 comprises 14 residues. The ends were cut back, 2 bases at V and 3 bases at J, with 7 bases in the middle. The germline gives CDR1 MDHEN, CDR2 SYDVKM. The chain's CDR3 is CASSLVTHTGELFF. CDR3 bases: TGTGCCAGCAGTTTAGTGACTCACACCGGGGAGCTGTTTTTT. Filled out from reference TRBV28 and TRBJ2-2, the complete variable domain reads DVKVTQSSRYLVKRTGEKVFLECVQDMDHENMFWYRQDPGLGLRLIYFSYDVKMKEKGDIPEGYSVSREKKERFSLILESASTNQTSMYLCASSLVTHTGELFFGEGSRLTVL.

The V gene is TRBV11-2, the J gene TRBJ2-3; tentative D call: TRBD2 (6 bases). Trimming removed 3 bases at V and 10 bases at J, with 14 bases between. This CDR3 contains 13 residues. Germline CDR1 SGHAT, CDR2 FQNNGV. In nucleotides, the CDR3 is TGTGCCAGCAGCTTGAGACTAGACTCGTCGCAGTATTTT. It yields the protein CASSLRLDSSQYF.